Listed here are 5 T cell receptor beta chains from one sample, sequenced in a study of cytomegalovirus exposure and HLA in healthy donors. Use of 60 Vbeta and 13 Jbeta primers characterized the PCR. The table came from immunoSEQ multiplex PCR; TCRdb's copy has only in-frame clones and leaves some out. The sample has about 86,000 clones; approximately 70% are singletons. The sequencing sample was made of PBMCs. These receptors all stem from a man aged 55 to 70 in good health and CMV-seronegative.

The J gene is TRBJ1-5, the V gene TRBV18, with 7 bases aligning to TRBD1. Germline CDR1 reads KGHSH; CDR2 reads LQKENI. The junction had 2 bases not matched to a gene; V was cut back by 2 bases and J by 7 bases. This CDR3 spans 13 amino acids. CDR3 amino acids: CASSPTRGQPQHF. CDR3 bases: TGTGCCAGCTCACCAACCAGGGGGCAGCCCCAGCATTTT.

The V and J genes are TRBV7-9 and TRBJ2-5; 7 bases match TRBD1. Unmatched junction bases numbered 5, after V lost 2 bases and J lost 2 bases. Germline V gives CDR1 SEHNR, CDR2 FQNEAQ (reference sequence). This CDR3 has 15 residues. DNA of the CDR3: TGTGCCAGCAGCTTAAACAGGGGCCCACAAGAGACCCAGTACTTC. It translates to CASSLNRGPQETQYF.

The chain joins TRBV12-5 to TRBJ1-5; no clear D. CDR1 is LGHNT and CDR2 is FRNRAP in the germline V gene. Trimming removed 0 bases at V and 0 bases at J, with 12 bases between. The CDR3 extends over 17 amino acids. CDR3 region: CASGLVVGDYSNQPQHF. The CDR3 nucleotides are TGTGCTAGTGGTTTGGTAGTGGGCGATTATAGCAATCAGCCCCAGCATTTT.

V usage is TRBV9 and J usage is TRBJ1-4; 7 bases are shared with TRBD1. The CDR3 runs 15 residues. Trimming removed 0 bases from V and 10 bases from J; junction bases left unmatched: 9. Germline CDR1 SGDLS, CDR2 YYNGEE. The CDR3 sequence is CASSVGNTGVGKLFF. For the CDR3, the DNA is TGTGCCAGCAGCGTAGGCAATACAGGGGTAGGAAAACTGTTTTTT.

The CDR3 region has the DNA TGTGCCAGCGGACCGACAGGGGGCTATGGCTACACCTTC. Translation gives CASGPTGGYGYTF. V gene TRBV18 combines with J gene TRBJ1-2; TRBD1 matches at 9 bases. The CDR3 totals 13 residues. CDR1 KGHSH and CDR2 LQKENI come from the germline V gene. V lost 8 bases and J lost 4; bases outside the gene matches: 5.